This T cell receptor beta chain was profiled in a study of blood T cell repertoires in COVID-19. The trim removed 4 bases at V and 2 bases at J, leaving 8 bases unmatched. CDR3 length equals 15 residues. The germline gives CDR1 SEHNR, CDR2 FQNEAQ (reference sequence). The assay was immunoSEQ multiplex PCR, and TCRdb's table has in-frame clones only and misses some. The sample has around 120,000 clones, 90% seen once. Sequenced input: peripheral blood. This receptor was taken from a woman between 55 and 75 years old with COVID-19, enrolled during active disease. This chain uses TRBV7-9 with TRBJ2-7; TRBD1 agrees at 7 bases. As DNA, the CDR3 is TGTGCCAGCAGCTCTTTCCGCGACAGGGCCTACGAGCAGTACTTC. It yields the protein CASSSFRDRAYEQYF.